The clone carrying this T cell receptor (beta chain) appeared a single time. This specimen belongs to a study of shared clonotypes between healthy human individuals. As for the study in general: Donors consisted of a couple of women and a few men between 18 and 49.

The team ran DNA from unsorted PBMCs on ten immunoSEQ deep assay plates for sequencing. The data were produced by immunoSEQ multiplex PCR, yet TCRdb's version contains in-frame clones alone and is incomplete. This sample carries about 500,000 clones, roughly 80% of them seen once, and the ten largest clones take around 12%. Sequenced material: PBMCs. The receptor comes from a woman aged 40 to 55 in good health. Some clones in this sample may be carry-over from other donors' samples.

CDR3 nucleotide sequence: TGTGCCAGCAGCTATAGCGGGACCCCTTTGGCGCAGTATTTT. Translating it yields CASSYSGTPLAQYF. This chain connects TRBV6-5 to TRBJ2-3, with 8 bases matching TRBD2. CDR1 is MNHEY, CDR2 SVGAGI, per germline. The CDR3 covers 14 residues. The trim removed 6 bases at V and 10 bases at J, leaving 12 bases unmatched.